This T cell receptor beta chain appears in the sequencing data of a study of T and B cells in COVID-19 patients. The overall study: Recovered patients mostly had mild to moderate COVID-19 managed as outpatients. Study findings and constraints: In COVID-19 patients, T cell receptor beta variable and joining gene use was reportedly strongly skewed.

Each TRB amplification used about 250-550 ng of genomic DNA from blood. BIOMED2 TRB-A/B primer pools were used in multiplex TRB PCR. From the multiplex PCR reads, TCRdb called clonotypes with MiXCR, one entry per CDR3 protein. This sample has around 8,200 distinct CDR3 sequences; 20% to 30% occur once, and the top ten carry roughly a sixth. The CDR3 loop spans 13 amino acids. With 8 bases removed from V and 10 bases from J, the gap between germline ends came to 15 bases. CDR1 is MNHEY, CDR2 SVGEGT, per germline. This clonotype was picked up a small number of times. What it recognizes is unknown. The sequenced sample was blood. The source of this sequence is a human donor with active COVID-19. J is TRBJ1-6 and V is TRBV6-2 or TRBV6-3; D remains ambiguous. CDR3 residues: CASGLWGESPLHF. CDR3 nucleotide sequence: TGTGCCAGCGGCCTATGGGGTGAGTCACCCCTCCACTTT.